The 19 T cell receptor beta chains below come from one sample, sequenced in a study of Ad26.COV2.S vaccination and SARS-CoV-2 variants. Only in-frame clones appear in the TCRdb table, and some are missing; sequencing was by immunoSEQ multiplex PCR. Found here are approximately 420,000 clones, around 87% of them singletons; the top ten hold about 4%. The treatment: roughly 19 received Ad26.COV2.S at low or high dose, single or two shots; 5 received placebo; per-sample allocation not given. Specimens were obtained on day 63 following the first vaccine or placebo injection. Sequenced here: peripheral blood, sampled in a trial of Ad26.COV2.S vaccine versus placebo. These receptors all come from a person aged 18-60 years who received the Ad26.COV2.S COVID-19 vaccine or a placebo.

This chain connects TRBV7-6 to TRBJ2-7; 7 bases line up with TRBD1. Germline CDR1 SGHVS, CDR2 FNYEAQ. J gave up 3 bases and V 3 bases, and 2 bases lay outside the gene matches. The CDR3 is 13 residues long. CDR3 residues: CASSFGTDYEQYF. The CDR3 nucleotides are TGTGCCAGCAGCTTCGGGACAGACTACGAGCAGTACTTC.

The chain carries TRBV28 and TRBJ2-3; 11 bases match TRBD2. The V gene's germline CDR1 is MDHEN and CDR2 SYDVKM. This CDR3 region has 15 residues. Trimming cost V 3 bases and J 6 bases; bases outside gene matches: 5. As DNA, the CDR3 is TGTGCCAGCAGTTTTCTAGCGGGGGGATCCGATACGCAGTATTTT. Amino acid sequence: CASSFLAGGSDTQYF.

J is TRBJ1-1 and V is TRBV19, with 9 bases identical to TRBD1. The CDR3 spans 13 residues. Germline V gene sequence: CDR1 LNHDA, CDR2 SQIVND (reference sequence). V trimming: 7 bases; J trimming: 4 bases; junction bases outside the gene matches: 4. CDR3 nucleotide sequence: TGTGCCAGTATGGACAGGGGAGGCACTGAAGCTTTCTTT. Translated, it gives CASMDRGGTEAFF.

V is TRBV7-9 and J is TRBJ1-5; 8 bases agree with TRBD1. Trimming removed 6 bases from V and 2 bases from J; junction bases left unmatched: 9. The germline V gene encodes CDR1 SEHNR and CDR2 FQNEAQ (reference sequence). This CDR3 is built from 16 residues. CDR3 nucleotides: TGTGCCAGCAGTCCTGGACAGGGTTTAGGCAATCAGCCCCAGCATTTT. Translating gives CASSPGQGLGNQPQHF.

The chain couples TRBV3-1 (or the pseudogene TRBV3-2) to TRBJ1-1; D is perhaps TRBD1 (5 bases). CDR1 LGHDT and CDR2 YNNKEL come from the germline V gene (reference sequence). With 0 bases removed from V and 7 bases from J, the gap between germline ends came to 9 bases. The CDR3 is 13 amino acids. In DNA form, the CDR3 reads TGTGCCAGCAGCCAAGAGAGGGGAAGTGAAGCTTTCTTT. Protein sequence: CASSQERGSEAFF.

The rearrangement uses TRBV20-1 and TRBJ1-1, with unresolved D. Germline V gives CDR1 DFQATT, CDR2 SNEGSKA (reference sequence). The CDR3 length is 11 residues. V lost 5 bases and J 4 bases, leaving 8 bases between the germline ends. As DNA, the CDR3 is TGCAGTGCTCAGGCACTCACTGAAGCTTTCTTT. It encodes CSAQALTEAFF.

In its sample, this clone was seen once. The CDR3 coding sequence is TGTGCCAGCAGTTTCTGGCAGGGGAGCACAGATACGCAGTATTTT. It encodes CASSFWQGSTDTQYF. The chain uses TRBV27 and TRBJ2-3; possibly TRBD1 for D (6 bases). The length of the CDR3 is 15 residues. Germline-derived CDR1 and CDR2 are MNHEY and SMNVEV (reference sequence). The V end was cut by 3 bases, the J end by 0 bases, with 10 bases between.

This chain connects TRBV19 to TRBJ2-6; D is unresolved. Germline CDR1 and CDR2: LNHDA and SQIVND (reference sequence). V lost 2 bases and J 0 bases, leaving 5 bases between the germline ends. The length of the CDR3 is 15 residues. CDR3: CASSISLSGANVLTF. DNA for the CDR3: TGTGCCAGTAGTATAAGCCTCTCTGGGGCCAACGTCCTGACTTTC.

This rearrangement joins TRBV30 to TRBJ2-3; no reliable D call. The CDR3 totals 12 residues. Germline CDR1 and CDR2: GTSNPN and SVGIG (reference sequence). V lost 4 bases and J lost 6, with 11 bases in between. DNA for the CDR3: TGTGCCTGGAAGAGGCTGGGTGATACGCAGTATTTT. Translation gives CAWKRLGDTQYF.

The chain links TRBV11-2 to TRBJ1-2; a weak D match, TRBD1 (5 bases). Germline CDR1 SGHAT, CDR2 FQNNGV. The CDR3 has 16 residues. V gave up 4 bases and J gave up 0 bases, with 15 bases separating them. CDR3 sequence reads: CASSSQTATSNYGYTF. CDR3 coding DNA: TGTGCCAGCAGCTCGCAGACAGCCACCTCTAACTATGGCTACACCTTC. Full variable domain (rest looked up from reference TRBV11-2 and TRBJ1-2): EAGVAQSPRYKIIEKRQSVAFWCNPISGHATLYWYQQILGQGPKLLIQFQNNGVVDDSQLPKDRFSAERLKGVDSTLKIQPAKLEDSAVYLCASSSQTATSNYGYTFGSGTRLTVV.

The chain combines TRBV27 with TRBJ1-1; weak D call: TRBD1 (5 bases). The V and J ends lost 4 bases and 5 bases respectively, with 11 bases between them. The CDR3 is 13 amino acids. The germline gives CDR1 MNHEY, CDR2 SMNVEV (reference sequence). The CDR3, as DNA: TGTGCCAGCAGTTCGCAGGGTCCAACTGAAGCTTTCTTT. Translated: CASSSQGPTEAFF.

This clone was counted a few times. V is TRBV7-8 and J is TRBJ2-7; TRBD1 or TRBD2 may be the D gene (6 bases each). The CDR3 is made up of 13 amino acids. Germline loops: CDR1 SGHVS, CDR2 FQNEAQ. V dropped 4 bases and J dropped 4 bases, with 11 bases sitting between them. The CDR3 DNA sequence: TGTGCCAGCAGCTGGGGGGCGAGATACGAGCAGTACTTC. Amino acids: CASSWGARYEQYF.

This clone was seen just once. V is TRBV4-1 and J is TRBJ1-3, with unresolved D. V was shortened by 4 bases and J by 3 bases, with 13 bases between the two germline ends. Germline CDR1 is MGHRA and CDR2 is YSYEKL. CDR3 length equals 15 residues. The CDR3 coding sequence is TGCGCCAGCAGCCCCTCCTGGGGAGGTGGAAACACCATATATTTT. This sequence encodes CASSPSWGGGNTIYF.

This clone was counted a single time. V is TRBV5-1 and J is TRBJ2-5; 9 nucleotides match TRBD1. The germline CDR1 and CDR2 sequences are SGHRS and YFSETQ. Germline trimming cut 4 bases from V and 5 bases from J; bases unmatched to any gene: 3. The CDR3 covers 13 residues. CDR3 sequence: CASSRDREETQYF. For the CDR3, the DNA is TGCGCCAGCAGCAGGGACAGGGAGGAGACCCAGTACTTC. Full variable domain (outside the CDR3, taken from reference TRBV5-1 and TRBJ2-5): KAGVTQTPRYLIKTRGQQVTLSCSPISGHRSVSWYQQTPGQGLQFLFEYFSETQRNKGNFPGRFSGRQFSNSRSEMNVSTLELGDSALYLCASSRDREETQYFGPGTRLLVL.

The chain has TRBV6-2 or TRBV6-3 and TRBJ2-5; 8 positions agree with TRBD2. CDR1 is MNHEY and CDR2 is SVGEGT in the germline V gene. J lost 4 bases, V lost 6 bases, and 7 bases had no gene match. The CDR3 extends over 14 amino acids. DNA of the CDR3: TGTGCCAGCAGCCTCTGGACTAGCTCAGAGACCCAGTACTTC. It codes for CASSLWTSSETQYF.

The chain links TRBV24-1 to TRBJ2-3; D is ambiguous. Germline V gene lookup returns CDR1 KGHDR and CDR2 SFDVKD. This CDR3 is 12 amino acids long. Trimming shortened V by 3 bases and J by 6 bases, and 6 bases separated the two germline ends. The CDR3 reads CATSDELDTQYF. The CDR3 DNA sequence: TGTGCCACCAGTGATGAGTTGGATACGCAGTATTTT.

CDR3 region: CASSLEGRGDSPLHF. The CDR3, as DNA: TGTGCCAGCAGCTTAGAGGGCAGGGGTGATTCACCCCTCCACTTT. The chain couples TRBV7-2 to TRBJ1-6; possible D gene TRBD1, 6 bases. Trimming took off 1 base at V and 8 bases at J, with 12 bases between the two ends. CDR1 is SGHTA and CDR2 is FQGNSA in the germline V gene. This CDR3 contains 15 residues.

This clone appeared once. V gene TRBV2 combines with J gene TRBJ2-7; D possibly corresponds to TRBD2 (7 bases). Per germline, CDR1 SNHLY and CDR2 FYNNEI. The CDR3 covers 14 residues. V lost 5 bases and J 3 bases, leaving 14 bases between the germline ends. This CDR3 is CASSRGGSLYEQYF. The CDR3 DNA reads TGTGCCAGCAGTAGGGGGGGGTCCCTCTACGAGCAGTACTTC. Full variable domain (outside the CDR3, taken from reference TRBV2 and TRBJ2-7): EPEVTQTPSHQVTQMGQEVILRCVPISNHLYFYWYRQILGQKVEFLVSFYNNEISEKSEIFDDQFSVERPDGSNFTLKIRSTKLEDSAMYFCASSRGGSLYEQYFGPGTRLTVT.

The V gene is TRBV7-8, the J gene TRBJ2-7; no firm D call. Trimming took off 5 bases at V and 2 bases at J, with 13 bases between the two ends. Germline CDR1 is SGHVS and CDR2 is FQNEAQ. The CDR3 is made up of 14 amino acids. In DNA, the CDR3 is TGTGCCAGCAGCCCCGGGTCCGGGCCCTACGAGCAGTACTTC. Residues: CASSPGSGPYEQYF. Using reference TRBV7-8 and TRBJ2-7 for the parts outside the CDR3, the full variable domain is GAGVSQSPRYKVAKRGQDVALRCDPISGHVSLFWYQQALGQGPEFLTYFQNEAQLDKSGLPSDRFFAERPEGSVSTLKIQRTQQEDSAVYLCASSPGSGPYEQYFGPGTRLTVT.